The 7 T cell receptor beta chains below all came from one sample that was sequenced in a study of early stage breast cancer tumors. Only in-frame clones appear in the TCRdb table, and some are missing; sequencing was by immunoSEQ multiplex PCR. This repertoire shows roughly 60,000 clones, about 83% found once; its top ten account for roughly 3.5%. The sample consisted of blood. These receptors all stem from a person aged 30-39 years with breast cancer.

The gene calls are TRBV4-1 and TRBJ2-1; tentative D call: TRBD2 (5 bases). Trimming pared 4 bases from V and 1 base from J, leaving 8 bases between. The length of the CDR3 is 14 residues. Germline V gene lookup returns CDR1 MGHRA and CDR2 YSYEKL. CDR3 amino acids: CASSPTNSYNEQFF. CDR3 nucleotide sequence: TGCGCCAGCAGCCCGACTAATTCCTACAATGAGCAGTTCTTC.

The chain has TRBV18 and TRBJ1-5; D not certain. This CDR3 comprises 13 residues. Germline values: CDR1 KGHSH, CDR2 LQKENI. Trimming took off 5 bases at V and 5 bases at J, with 10 bases between the two ends. The CDR3 spells CASSEGMDQPQHF. CDR3 DNA: TGTGCCAGCTCAGAGGGTATGGATCAGCCCCAGCATTTT.

This chain connects TRBV7-9 to TRBJ2-1, with 8 bases fitting TRBD2. Per the germline V gene, CDR1 is SEHNR and CDR2 is FQNEAQ (reference sequence). The CDR3 is 14 residues long. After removal of 8 bases from V and 0 bases from J, the junction contained 3 bases not matched to a gene. The CDR3, as DNA: TGTGCCAGCCCCGGGGGGGACTCCTACAATGAGCAGTTCTTC. This sequence encodes CASPGGDSYNEQFF.

The rearrangement uses TRBV30 and TRBJ1-6; 7 bases map to TRBD1. There are 15 residues in the CDR3. CDR1 and CDR2 (germline): GTSNPN, SVGIG (reference sequence). V was pared by 1 base and J by 7 bases, with 7 bases of the junction left unmatched. CDR3 protein: CAWSALRGPNSPLHF. The CDR3 bases are TGTGCCTGGAGTGCCCTGAGGGGGCCAAATTCACCCCTCCACTTT.

In its sample, this clone was seen a few times. This rearrangement joins TRBV2 to TRBJ1-2; maybe TRBD1 (6 bases). This CDR3 has 14 residues. Trimming took off 5 bases at V and 2 bases at J, with 12 bases between the two ends. Per the germline V gene, CDR1 is SNHLY and CDR2 is FYNNEI. This chain's CDR3 is CASSQDRTNYGYTF. The CDR3 nucleotides read TGTGCCAGCAGTCAGGACAGAACCAACTATGGCTACACCTTC. Drawing the rest from reference TRBV2 and TRBJ1-2, the complete variable domain is EPEVTQTPSHQVTQMGQEVILRCVPISNHLYFYWYRQILGQKVEFLVSFYNNEISEKSEIFDDQFSVERPDGSNFTLKIRSTKLEDSAMYFCASSQDRTNYGYTFGSGTRLTVV.

This chain links TRBV7-6 with TRBJ1-5; tentative D call: TRBD1 (5 bases). V was pared by 5 bases and J by 4 bases, with 15 bases between. CDR1 and CDR2 (germline): SGHVS, FNYEAQ. The CDR3 runs 15 residues. CDR3 sequence: CASSQQSGPNQPQHF. DNA for the CDR3: TGTGCCAGCAGCCAACAGTCAGGGCCTAATCAGCCCCAGCATTTT.

The genes are TRBV5-1 and TRBJ2-1; TRBD2 aligns across 13 bases. The germline CDR1 and CDR2 sequences are SGHRS and YFSETQ. J gave up 4 bases and V 7 bases, and 5 bases lay outside the gene matches. The CDR3 runs to 15 residues. This CDR3 reads CASVRTSGSYNEQFF. The CDR3 nucleotides are TGCGCCAGCGTAAGGACTAGCGGGAGTTACAATGAGCAGTTCTTC.